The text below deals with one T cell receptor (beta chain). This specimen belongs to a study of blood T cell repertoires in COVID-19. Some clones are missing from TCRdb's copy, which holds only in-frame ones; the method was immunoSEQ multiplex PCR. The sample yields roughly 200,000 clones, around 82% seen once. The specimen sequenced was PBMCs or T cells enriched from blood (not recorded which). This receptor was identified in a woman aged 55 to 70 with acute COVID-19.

The CDR3 DNA reads as TGTGCCAGCACCAACCGGGGTCGCAATCAGCCCCAGCATTTT. Translated: CASTNRGRNQPQHF. The V and J genes are TRBV28 and TRBJ1-5; the D is unclear. V shed 7 bases and J shed 2 bases, with 12 bases lying between them. Germline V gene data show CDR1 as MDHEN and CDR2 as SYDVKM. The CDR3 totals 14 residues.